A selection of T cell receptor beta chains follows, all from one sample in a study of blood T cells in healthy people across ages. MiXCR was run by TCRdb on the 5' RACE reads, yielding one entry per CDR3 protein. The sample shows some 800,000 distinct CDR3 sequences, around a quarter of them seen only once. A further study also used this sample, focusing on T cells of mothers and their children.

Sequenced sample: blood. Receptor source: a boy aged 5 to 17 in good health. Both conserved end residues are part of each CDR3. D genes are given only for firm matches. Clone size, where shown, is once, few, many, or a class for clones that have expanded.

j_call: TRBJ2-4
clone_size: NA
d_call: NA
v_call: TRBV12-3/TRBV12-4
cdr3_nt: TGTGCCAGCAGCTCGGTTGTGGGAGATAGCACTCAGTACTTC
cdr3_aa: CASSSVVGDSTQYF

j_call: TRBJ2-7
clone_size: few
d_call: NA
v_call: TRBV6-5
cdr3_nt: TGTGCCAGCAGTTACAGGACCGAGGCCTACGAGCAGTACTTC
cdr3_aa: CASSYRTEAYEQYF

j_call: TRBJ2-5
clone_size: few
d_call: NA
v_call: TRBV27
cdr3_nt: NA
cdr3_aa: CASSFLADRASNEQYF

j_call: TRBJ1-4
clone_size: once
d_call: TRBD1
v_call: TRBV15
cdr3_nt: TGTGCCACCAGCGCGGGACAGGGGGCTGCAACTAATGAAAAACTGTTTTTT
cdr3_aa: CATSAGQGAATNEKLFF

j_call: TRBJ1-1
clone_size: few
d_call: NA
v_call: TRBV3-1
cdr3_nt: TGTGCCAGCAGCCAAGATATGAATCGGAACACTGAAGCTTTCTTT
cdr3_aa: CASSQDMNRNTEAFF

j_call: TRBJ2-7
clone_size: few
d_call: NA
v_call: TRBV12-3/TRBV12-4
cdr3_nt: TGTGCCAGCAGTTTCAGGCAGGGCAACTCCTACGAGCAGTACTTC
cdr3_aa: CASSFRQGNSYEQYF

j_call: TRBJ1-6
clone_size: NA
d_call: TRBD1
v_call: TRBV7-8
cdr3_nt: TGTGCCAGCAGCCCGGGACAGGGACGTAATTCACCCCTCCACTTT
cdr3_aa: CASSPGQGRNSPLHF

j_call: TRBJ2-3
clone_size: few
d_call: NA
v_call: TRBV7-9
cdr3_nt: TGTGCCAGCAGTTTCCTAAGCACAGATACGCAGTGTTTT
cdr3_aa: CASSFLSTDTQCF

j_call: TRBJ2-7
clone_size: NA
d_call: TRBD1
v_call: TRBV7-6
cdr3_nt: TGTGCCAGCAGCTTAGCCTCGGACAGGGGATCCTACGAGCAGTACTTC
cdr3_aa: CASSLASDRGSYEQYF

j_call: TRBJ1-2
clone_size: NA
d_call: TRBD1
v_call: TRBV27
cdr3_nt: TGTGCCAGCAGCCCGACAGGGGGCTCAAGGGGCTACACCTTC
cdr3_aa: CASSPTGGSRGYTF

j_call: TRBJ2-4
clone_size: NA
d_call: NA
v_call: TRBV6-2/TRBV6-3
cdr3_nt: TGTGCCAGCAGTTTTGGAACAGGAGGGATAACACAGTACTTC
cdr3_aa: CASSFGTGGITQYF

j_call: TRBJ2-1
clone_size: few
d_call: NA
v_call: TRBV9
cdr3_nt: TGTGCCAGCAGCGTACACTCAGCCAATGAGCAGTTCTTC
cdr3_aa: CASSVHSANEQFF

j_call: TRBJ2-1
clone_size: few
d_call: TRBD2
v_call: TRBV7-2
cdr3_nt: TGTGCCAGCAGTCGAGGACTAGCGGGAGGTTCTGAGCAGTTCTTC
cdr3_aa: CASSRGLAGGSEQFF

j_call: TRBJ2-1
clone_size: few
d_call: NA
v_call: TRBV12-3/TRBV12-4
cdr3_nt: TGTGCCAGCAGTTTTCCTCCGGACAATGAGCAGTTCTTC
cdr3_aa: CASSFPPDNEQFF

j_call: TRBJ2-2
clone_size: NA
d_call: NA
v_call: TRBV9
cdr3_nt: TGTGCCAGCGAGACAGCCATGTATGGTGGCACCGGGGAGCTGTTTTTT
cdr3_aa: CASETAMYGGTGELFF

j_call: TRBJ1-4
clone_size: few
d_call: NA
v_call: TRBV28
cdr3_nt: TGTGCCAGCACCTCCCCCGGGGTGCGGACTAATGAAAAACTGTTTTTT
cdr3_aa: CASTSPGVRTNEKLFF

j_call: TRBJ2-5
clone_size: few
d_call: NA
v_call: TRBV15
cdr3_nt: TGTGCCACCAGCGGTATCCAAGAGACCCAGTACTTC
cdr3_aa: CATSGIQETQYF

j_call: TRBJ2-1
clone_size: NA
d_call: TRBD2
v_call: TRBV29-1
cdr3_nt: TGCAGCGTTGAAACTAGCGGGGGGGCCAATGAGCAGTTCTTC
cdr3_aa: CSVETSGGANEQFF

j_call: TRBJ1-2
clone_size: NA
d_call: TRBD1
v_call: TRBV6-1
cdr3_nt: TGTGCCAGCAGGAGGGTAGGGACAGGGCTAGCTAACTATGGCTACACCTTC
cdr3_aa: CASRRVGTGLANYGYTF

j_call: TRBJ1-1
clone_size: few
d_call: TRBD1
v_call: TRBV7-9
cdr3_nt: TGTGCCAGCAGCTTACTTCCCGGACAGGGGGAGGTCACTGAAGCTTTCTTT
cdr3_aa: CASSLLPGQGEVTEAFF

j_call: TRBJ2-7
clone_size: NA
d_call: TRBD2
v_call: TRBV28
cdr3_nt: TGTGCCAGCAGTTTCCCTGCCTCCTCGACTAGCGGTAGGTACAAGTCCTACGAGCAGTACTTC
cdr3_aa: CASSFPASSTSGRYKSYEQYF

j_call: TRBJ2-4
clone_size: NA
d_call: TRBD2
v_call: TRBV20-1
cdr3_nt: TGCAGTGCTAGACAACTAGCGGGAGTAAACATTCAGTACTTC
cdr3_aa: CSARQLAGVNIQYF

j_call: TRBJ2-1
clone_size: NA
d_call: TRBD2
v_call: TRBV20-1
cdr3_nt: TGCAGTGCTAGAGGCGGGGCTAGCGGGGAATACAATGAGCAGTTCTTC
cdr3_aa: CSARGGASGEYNEQFF

j_call: TRBJ2-7
clone_size: NA
d_call: NA
v_call: TRBV20-1
cdr3_nt: TGCAGTGCTAGAGATCTTCTTGTAAACAAGTACTACGAGCAGTACTTC
cdr3_aa: CSARDLLVNKYYEQYF

j_call: TRBJ2-1
clone_size: NA
d_call: TRBD1
v_call: TRBV6-6
cdr3_nt: TGTGCCAGCAGTTACGGACAAGGGACAGGGGGCAATGAGCAGTTCTTC
cdr3_aa: CASSYGQGTGGNEQFF

j_call: TRBJ2-5
clone_size: NA
d_call: NA
v_call: TRBV15
cdr3_nt: TGTGCCACCAGCAGAGATCCGTCGGGCGCGACCCAGTACTTC
cdr3_aa: CATSRDPSGATQYF

j_call: TRBJ1-4
clone_size: NA
d_call: NA
v_call: TRBV12-3/TRBV12-4
cdr3_nt: TGTGCCAGCAGCAAGGGGGTTAATGAAAAACTGTTTTTT
cdr3_aa: CASSKGVNEKLFF

j_call: TRBJ2-7
clone_size: NA
d_call: NA
v_call: TRBV28
cdr3_nt: TGTGCCAGCAGTTCACGACTAGGCCCCGAGCAGTACTTC
cdr3_aa: CASSSRLGPEQYF

j_call: TRBJ2-1
clone_size: NA
d_call: NA
v_call: TRBV5-1
cdr3_nt: TGCGCCAGCAGCTCATACTACGGGACTTACAATGAGCAGTTCTTC
cdr3_aa: CASSSYYGTYNEQFF

j_call: TRBJ2-4
clone_size: few
d_call: NA
v_call: TRBV7-6
cdr3_nt: TGTGCCAGCAGCCAGGGGAGGGGGGACATTCAGTACTTC
cdr3_aa: CASSQGRGDIQYF

j_call: TRBJ2-7
clone_size: few
d_call: TRBD1
v_call: TRBV20-1
cdr3_nt: TGCAGTGCCCCGCTGGGGACAGGGTCCTACGAGCAGTACTTC
cdr3_aa: CSAPLGTGSYEQYF

j_call: TRBJ2-7
clone_size: NA
d_call: NA
v_call: TRBV4-3
cdr3_nt: TGCGCCAGCAGCCATTTCGGGGGAGGGGGATACGAGCAGTACTTC
cdr3_aa: CASSHFGGGGYEQYF

j_call: TRBJ1-2
clone_size: few
d_call: TRBD1
v_call: TRBV20-1
cdr3_nt: TGCAGTGCTAGAGATTCGACAGGGGGGATAAGCTACACCTTC
cdr3_aa: CSARDSTGGISYTF

j_call: TRBJ2-1
clone_size: NA
d_call: TRBD2
v_call: TRBV14
cdr3_nt: TGTGCCAGCAGCCGGGGACTAGCGGGAGGTGGGGAGCAGTTCTTC
cdr3_aa: CASSRGLAGGGEQFF

j_call: TRBJ1-5
clone_size: few
d_call: TRBD1
v_call: TRBV19
cdr3_nt: TGTGCCAGTAGTGTGGGACAGGGGGCTCGGCAGCCCCAGCATTTT
cdr3_aa: CASSVGQGARQPQHF

j_call: TRBJ2-1
clone_size: NA
d_call: NA
v_call: TRBV29-1
cdr3_nt: TGCAGCACCTCGGACTCGTACAATGAGCAGTTCTTC
cdr3_aa: CSTSDSYNEQFF

j_call: TRBJ2-1
clone_size: few
d_call: TRBD2
v_call: TRBV15
cdr3_nt: TGTGCCACCAGCAATAGCGGGAGGGCCTCTATTGAGCAGTTCTTC
cdr3_aa: CATSNSGRASIEQFF

j_call: TRBJ2-3
clone_size: NA
d_call: NA
v_call: TRBV7-3
cdr3_nt: TGTGCCAGCAGCTTATCGGCCGGAGGGGATACGCAGTATTTT
cdr3_aa: CASSLSAGGDTQYF

j_call: TRBJ1-5
clone_size: NA
d_call: NA
v_call: TRBV20-1
cdr3_nt: TGCAGTGCTAGAAGGGCAGGGGATAGCAATCAGCCCCAGCATTTT
cdr3_aa: CSARRAGDSNQPQHF

j_call: TRBJ2-7
clone_size: few
d_call: TRBD2
v_call: TRBV4-3
cdr3_nt: TGCGCCAGCAGCCAAGAACTATCGTCCGCCGGGACTAGGGATTCCTACGAGCAGTACTTC
cdr3_aa: CASSQELSSAGTRDSYEQYF

j_call: TRBJ2-1
clone_size: NA
d_call: NA
v_call: TRBV5-1
cdr3_nt: TGCGCCAGCAGCTTGGGGGACCGCGAGAGGTACAATGAGCAGTTCTTC
cdr3_aa: CASSLGDRERYNEQFF

j_call: TRBJ2-1
clone_size: few
d_call: TRBD2
v_call: TRBV29-1
cdr3_nt: TGCAGCGTTGAAGGGAGACTAGCGGACAATGAGCAGTTCTTC
cdr3_aa: CSVEGRLADNEQFF

j_call: TRBJ2-1
clone_size: NA
d_call: NA
v_call: TRBV4-1
cdr3_nt: TGCGCCAGCAGCCAAGATTCATATTTTTCCTACAATGAGCAGTTCTTC
cdr3_aa: CASSQDSYFSYNEQFF

j_call: TRBJ2-1
clone_size: NA
d_call: NA
v_call: TRBV7-2
cdr3_nt: TGTGCCAGCAGCCCCTTAGGGGTTGAGCAGTTCTTC
cdr3_aa: CASSPLGVEQFF

j_call: TRBJ2-5
clone_size: NA
d_call: TRBD1
v_call: TRBV20-1
cdr3_nt: TGCAGTGCGGCCCAGGGGGCGGTCCGAGAGACCCAGTACTTC
cdr3_aa: CSAAQGAVRETQYF

j_call: TRBJ2-1
clone_size: few
d_call: NA
v_call: TRBV5-3
cdr3_nt: TGTGCCAGAAGCTTGGCACCTAGCGCCTACAATGAGCAGTTCTTC
cdr3_aa: CARSLAPSAYNEQFF

j_call: TRBJ2-5
clone_size: few
d_call: TRBD1
v_call: TRBV4-3
cdr3_nt: TGCGCCAGCAGCCAAGGCGTGACAGGGGCAGCCCAAGAGACCCAGTACTTC
cdr3_aa: CASSQGVTGAAQETQYF

j_call: TRBJ2-7
clone_size: NA
d_call: TRBD2
v_call: TRBV6-2/TRBV6-3
cdr3_nt: TGTGCCAGCAGTTCGCCAGCGGGACCTACCTACTACGAGCAGTACTTC
cdr3_aa: CASSSPAGPTYYEQYF

j_call: TRBJ2-5
clone_size: NA
d_call: NA
v_call: TRBV29-1
cdr3_nt: TGCAGCGTTGGTGGCCCGCGCGCTCAAGAGACCCAGTACTTC
cdr3_aa: CSVGGPRAQETQYF

j_call: TRBJ2-3
clone_size: NA
d_call: TRBD2
v_call: TRBV20-1
cdr3_nt: TGCAGCACGGCTGGGACTAGCGGACCCACAGATACGCAGTATTTT
cdr3_aa: CSTAGTSGPTDTQYF

j_call: TRBJ2-3
clone_size: NA
d_call: NA
v_call: TRBV7-9
cdr3_nt: TGTGCCAGCCGCCCCTTGGGCGGGAAAGCCGCAGATACGCAGTATTTT
cdr3_aa: CASRPLGGKAADTQYF

j_call: TRBJ2-4
clone_size: NA
d_call: TRBD2
v_call: TRBV5-1
cdr3_nt: TGCGCCAGCAGCCTGACTAGCGGGAAGGACATTCAGTACTTC
cdr3_aa: CASSLTSGKDIQYF

j_call: TRBJ1-3
clone_size: NA
d_call: TRBD1
v_call: TRBV4-3
cdr3_nt: TGCGCCAGTACTCAGGACAGGGTAACCTCTGGAAACACCATATATTTT
cdr3_aa: CASTQDRVTSGNTIYF

j_call: TRBJ1-1
clone_size: NA
d_call: NA
v_call: TRBV20-1
cdr3_nt: TGCAGGGGTGACAGCAACACTGAAGCTTTCTTT
cdr3_aa: CRGDSNTEAFF